This passage covers 26 T cell receptor beta chains from one sample sequenced in a study of cytomegalovirus exposure and HLA in healthy donors. The protocol was immunoSEQ multiplex PCR, while the TCRdb copy is restricted to in-frame clones and leaves out a portion. Seen here are 250,000 or so clones, more than 75% observed once, and the top ten hold 12%. The sequenced sample was PBMCs. These receptors all stem from a man aged 18-30 years in good health and CMV-seropositive.

The CDR3 is CASSTQGAPYNEQFF. The CDR3 bases are TGTGCCAGCAGTACGCAGGGGGCTCCCTACAATGAGCAGTTCTTC. The chain combines TRBV6-1 with TRBJ2-1; TRBD1 matches 8 bases. Germline CDR1 MNHNS, CDR2 SASEGT. CDR3 length: 15 residues. V gave up 5 bases and J gave up 2 bases; unmatched junction bases: 5.

The chain is built from TRBV6-1 and TRBJ1-4, with TRBD1 identical over 7 bases. V lost 8 bases and J lost 8; bases outside the gene matches: 8. This CDR3 is 13 amino acids long. Germline CDR1 and CDR2: MNHNS and SASEGT. In DNA, the CDR3 is TGTGCCAGCCGGGAGGGGGCTTGGGAAAAACTGTTTTTT. Translation gives CASREGAWEKLFF.

This chain links TRBV28 with TRBJ2-7; the D gene is possibly TRBD2 (6 bases). Trimming stripped 3 bases from V and 5 bases from J, with 11 bases between. Per the germline V gene, CDR1 is MDHEN and CDR2 is SYDVKM. This CDR3 contains 13 residues. The CDR3 bases are TGTGCCAGCAGTTTGGGAGGTCGGAACGAGCAGTACTTC. It encodes CASSLGGRNEQYF. Drawing the rest from reference TRBV28 and TRBJ2-7, the complete variable domain is DVKVTQSSRYLVKRTGEKVFLECVQDMDHENMFWYRQDPGLGLRLIYFSYDVKMKEKGDIPEGYSVSREKKERFSLILESASTNQTSMYLCASSLGGRNEQYFGPGTRLTVT.

The genes are TRBV30 and TRBJ1-3; D unresolved. Per the germline V gene, CDR1 is GTSNPN and CDR2 is SVGIG (reference sequence). The V end lost 3 bases, the J end lost 0 bases, and 6 bases lay between the germline ends. The CDR3 sequence is 13 residues long. The CDR3 loop reads CAWRPLSGNTIYF. The CDR3 bases are TGTGCCTGGAGACCCCTCTCTGGAAACACCATATATTTT.

The chain carries TRBV4-1 and TRBJ2-7; D is perhaps TRBD2 (5 bases). The V end was cut by 1 base, the J end by 6 bases, with 22 bases between. Per the germline V gene, CDR1 is MGHRA and CDR2 is YSYEKL. The CDR3 extends over 17 amino acids. CDR3 nucleotides: TGCGCCAGCAGCCAAGTCGATCTCGGACTGCGTCGGCCCGAGCAGTACTTC. This sequence encodes CASSQVDLGLRRPEQYF.

This clone was detected only a few times. Additional DNA sequences in this sample encode the identical CDR3. This chain uses TRBV6-5 with TRBJ1-5; D remains unclear. The V gene's germline CDR1 is MNHEY and CDR2 SVGAGI. The germline V and J ends were trimmed by 2 bases and 5 bases, with 7 bases remaining between them. This CDR3 region has 13 residues. CDR3 sequence: CASSYRVYQPQHF. CDR3 DNA sequence: TGTGCCAGCAGTTACAGAGTTTATCAGCCCCAGCATTTT.

The chain joins TRBV2 to TRBJ1-1, with 7 bases identical to TRBD1. The J segment lost 0 bases and the V segment lost 4 bases, leaving 2 bases of the junction unmatched. Germline CDR1 SNHLY, CDR2 FYNNEI. This CDR3 comprises 14 residues. The DNA of the CDR3 is TGTGCCAGCAGTGTGGACAGGATGAACACTGAAGCTTTCTTT. Residues: CASSVDRMNTEAFF. Full variable domain (outside the CDR3, taken from reference TRBV2 and TRBJ1-1): EPEVTQTPSHQVTQMGQEVILRCVPISNHLYFYWYRQILGQKVEFLVSFYNNEISEKSEIFDDQFSVERPDGSNFTLKIRSTKLEDSAMYFCASSVDRMNTEAFFGQGTRLTVV.

The rearrangement joins TRBV18 to TRBJ2-5; 10 bases align to TRBD1. Germline CDR1 is KGHSH and CDR2 is LQKENI. The CDR3 loop spans 16 amino acids. With 3 bases clipped from V and 4 bases from J, the junction kept 8 bases outside the gene matches. The CDR3 sequence is CASSPPGQGFGETQYF. The CDR3 bases are TGTGCCAGCTCACCTCCGGGACAGGGGTTCGGAGAGACCCAGTACTTC. The whole variable domain, filled in from reference TRBV18 and TRBJ2-5, reads NAGVMQNPRHLVRRRGQEARLRCSPMKGHSHVYWYRQLPEEGLKFMVYLQKENIIDESGMPKERFSAEFPKEGPSILRIQQVVRGDSAAYFCASSPPGQGFGETQYFGPGTRLLVL.

This rearrangement joins TRBV2 to TRBJ2-5; D tentatively reads TRBD1 or TRBD2 (5 bases each). This CDR3 has 13 amino acids. Germline CDR1 reads SNHLY; CDR2 reads FYNNEI. V shed 6 bases and J shed 9 bases, with 17 bases lying between them. This CDR3 reads CASRPDGEGAQYF. In DNA form, the CDR3 reads TGTGCCAGCAGGCCGGACGGGGAAGGGGCCCAGTACTTC.

The genes are TRBV30 and TRBJ2-7; 10 bases are shared with TRBD1. Germline V lookup: CDR1 GTSNPN, CDR2 SVGIG (reference sequence). V lost 1 base to trimming and J lost 3 bases; unmatched junction nucleotides: 3. The CDR3 runs to 14 residues. CDR3 nucleotides: TGTGCCTGGAGTGGGGACAGGGGCTACTACGAGCAGTACTTC. As protein: CAWSGDRGYYEQYF.

J is TRBJ2-3 and V is TRBV7-2; D is ambiguous. Germline loops: CDR1 SGHTA, CDR2 FQGNSA. The CDR3 extends over 15 amino acids. V lost 4 bases, J lost 1 base, and 12 bases lay in between. The CDR3 spells CASSSASVGTDTQYF. CDR3 nucleotides: TGTGCCAGCAGCTCGGCGTCCGTGGGCACAGATACGCAGTATTTT.

The J gene is TRBJ2-7, the V gene TRBV4-2; 13 bases match TRBD2. V lost 0 bases to trimming and J lost 2 bases; unmatched junction nucleotides: 4. The CDR3 loop spans 17 amino acids. The germline V gene has CDR1 LGHNA and CDR2 YNFKEQ. The CDR3 protein is CASSQDWTSGSPYEQYF. The CDR3 nucleotides are TGTGCCAGCAGCCAAGATTGGACTAGCGGGAGCCCCTACGAGCAGTACTTC.

V is TRBV6-1 and J is TRBJ1-2; D not resolved. The CDR3 length is 15 residues. V dropped 0 bases and J dropped 4 bases, with 12 bases sitting between them. Germline values: CDR1 MNHNS, CDR2 SASEGT. This CDR3 reads CASSEAWNLFYGYTF. The CDR3 nucleotides read TGTGCCAGCAGTGAAGCGTGGAATCTTTTCTATGGCTACACCTTC.

The chain carries TRBV6-5 and TRBJ2-5; 13 bases fit TRBD2. The CDR3 has 15 amino acids. The V segment lost 5 bases and the J segment 5 bases; nucleotides outside the gene matches: 5. Germline lookup yields CDR1 MNHEY and CDR2 SVGAGI. This CDR3 reads CASSRLAGGVETQYF. The CDR3 DNA reads as TGTGCCAGCAGTCGACTAGCGGGAGGTGTGGAGACCCAGTACTTC.

The chain couples TRBV5-5 to TRBJ2-6, with 9 nucleotides matching TRBD1. The CDR3 is 17 amino acids. J gave up 4 bases and V 4 bases, and 9 bases lay outside the gene matches. CDR1 and CDR2 from the germline V gene are SGHKS and YYEKEE (reference sequence). CDR3 in DNA: TGTGCCAGCAGCGCGAGGGACAGGGTGTCCGGGGCCAACGTCCTGACTTTC. This gives the protein CASSARDRVSGANVLTF.

V gene TRBV29-1 combines with J gene TRBJ1-2; tentative D call: TRBD1 (6 bases). V lost 6 bases and J 4 bases, leaving 18 bases between the germline ends. The length of the CDR3 is 14 residues. CDR1 is SQVTM, CDR2 ANQGSEA, per germline. The CDR3 region has the DNA TGCAGCGTCGATGCTAGTCAGGGGTCCTATGGCTACACCTTC. Translation: CSVDASQGSYGYTF.

V gene TRBV6-1 combines with J gene TRBJ1-1; TRBD1 matches at 7 bases. This CDR3 region has 15 residues. The ends lost 7 bases at V and 1 base at J; junction bases unmatched: 9. The germline CDR1 and CDR2 sequences are MNHNS and SASEGT. CDR3 DNA: TGTGCCAGCACGCACCTGGGACAGACGAACACTGAAGCTTTCTTT. Translated: CASTHLGQTNTEAFF.

This clone was counted between two and nine times. The gene calls are TRBV29-1 and TRBJ1-5; 10 nucleotides align to TRBD1. Losses at the gene ends were 6 bases for V and 9 bases for J; bases not matched to a gene: 8. This CDR3 has 13 residues. Germline lookup yields CDR1 SQVTM and CDR2 ANQGSEA. CDR3: CSVGTGDNGPQHF. In DNA form, the CDR3 reads TGCAGCGTGGGGACAGGGGATAATGGGCCCCAGCATTTT.

This clone was found once. This rearrangement joins TRBV6-5 to TRBJ2-5, with unresolved D. Germline values: CDR1 MNHEY, CDR2 SVGAGI. The CDR3 is 11 amino acids. With 2 bases removed from V and 2 bases from J, the gap between germline ends came to 0 bases. This chain's CDR3 is CASSYQETQYF. In DNA form, the CDR3 reads TGTGCCAGCAGTTACCAAGAGACCCAGTACTTC.

In this sample, this clone turned up once. This rearrangement joins TRBV5-1 to TRBJ2-7, with D tentatively TRBD1 or TRBD2 (5 bases each). The germline V gene has CDR1 SGHRS and CDR2 YFSETQ. V was clipped by 0 bases and J by 4 bases, with 14 bases between them. This CDR3 contains 15 residues. CDR3 bases: TGCGCCAGCAGCTTGGCGGCAGGGACGAAATACGAGCAGTACTTC. This codes for CASSLAAGTKYEQYF.

This sequence joins TRBV6-1 and TRBJ2-5; weak D call: TRBD1 (5 bases). The CDR3 runs to 14 residues. Germline loops: CDR1 MNHNS, CDR2 SASEGT. Trimming took 2 bases from V and 4 from J, leaving 11 bases between them. This CDR3 is CASSETGRAETQYF. The CDR3, as DNA: TGTGCCAGCAGTGAAACAGGCAGGGCAGAGACCCAGTACTTC.

In DNA form, the CDR3 reads TGTGCCAGCAGCCCCGACATCTCCTACAATGAGCAGTTCTTC. Amino acid sequence: CASSPDISYNEQFF. The rearrangement joins TRBV11-3 to TRBJ2-1; no definite D call. CDR1 is SGHNT, CDR2 YENEEA, per germline. The CDR3 is made up of 14 amino acids. Trimming took off 5 bases at V and 0 bases at J, with 8 bases between the two ends.

This chain joins TRBV28 and TRBJ2-1; no reliable D call. This CDR3 comprises 15 residues. CDR1 and CDR2 from the germline V gene are MDHEN and SYDVKM. V was cut by 8 bases and J by 0 bases, with 14 bases left in between. CDR3 residues: CASGSQEYSYNEQFF. CDR3 bases: TGTGCCAGCGGTTCGCAGGAGTACTCCTACAATGAGCAGTTCTTC. The full variable domain, with the rest looked up from reference TRBV28 and TRBJ2-1, is DVKVTQSSRYLVKRTGEKVFLECVQDMDHENMFWYRQDPGLGLRLIYFSYDVKMKEKGDIPEGYSVSREKKERFSLILESASTNQTSMYLCASGSQEYSYNEQFFGPGTRLTVL.

The V gene is TRBV9, the J gene TRBJ1-5; no firm D call. The CDR3 loop spans 14 amino acids. V shed 0 bases and J shed 2 bases, with 6 bases lying between them. Germline assignment: CDR1 SGDLS and CDR2 YYNGEE. The CDR3 is CASSVDLRNQPQHF. The CDR3 DNA is TGTGCCAGCAGCGTAGATTTGCGCAATCAGCCCCAGCATTTT. Drawing the rest from reference TRBV9 and TRBJ1-5, the complete variable domain is DSGVTQTPKHLITATGQRVTLRCSPRSGDLSVYWYQQSLDQGLQFLIQYYNGEERAKGNILERFSAQQFPDLHSELNLSSLELGDSALYFCASSVDLRNQPQHFGDGTRLSIL.

The chain combines TRBV7-2 with TRBJ1-4, with D possibly TRBD1 on 5 matching bases. V lost 5 bases and J 10 bases, leaving 11 bases between the germline ends. Germline V gene lookup returns CDR1 SGHTA and CDR2 FQGNSA. The CDR3 consists of 12 residues. The CDR3: CASSRRAGKLFF. The CDR3 nucleotides are TGTGCCAGCAGCCGCAGGGCAGGAAAACTGTTTTTT. The complete variable domain, with remaining parts taken from reference TRBV7-2 and TRBJ1-4, reads GAGVSQSPSNKVTEKGKDVELRCDPISGHTALYWYRQSLGQGLEFLIYFQGNSAPDKSGLPSDRFSAERTGGSVSTLTIQRTQQEDSAVYLCASSRRAGKLFFGSGTQLSVL.

J is TRBJ2-7 and V is TRBV28; a weak D match, TRBD1 (5 bases). Between the trimmed V and J ends, which lost 10 bases and 3 bases, there was a span of 13 bases. Germline-derived CDR1 and CDR2 are MDHEN and SYDVKM. The CDR3 length is 12 residues. In DNA, the CDR3 is TGTGCCACAGGTAGGGGAAACTACGAGCAGTACTTC. It is translated as CATGRGNYEQYF.